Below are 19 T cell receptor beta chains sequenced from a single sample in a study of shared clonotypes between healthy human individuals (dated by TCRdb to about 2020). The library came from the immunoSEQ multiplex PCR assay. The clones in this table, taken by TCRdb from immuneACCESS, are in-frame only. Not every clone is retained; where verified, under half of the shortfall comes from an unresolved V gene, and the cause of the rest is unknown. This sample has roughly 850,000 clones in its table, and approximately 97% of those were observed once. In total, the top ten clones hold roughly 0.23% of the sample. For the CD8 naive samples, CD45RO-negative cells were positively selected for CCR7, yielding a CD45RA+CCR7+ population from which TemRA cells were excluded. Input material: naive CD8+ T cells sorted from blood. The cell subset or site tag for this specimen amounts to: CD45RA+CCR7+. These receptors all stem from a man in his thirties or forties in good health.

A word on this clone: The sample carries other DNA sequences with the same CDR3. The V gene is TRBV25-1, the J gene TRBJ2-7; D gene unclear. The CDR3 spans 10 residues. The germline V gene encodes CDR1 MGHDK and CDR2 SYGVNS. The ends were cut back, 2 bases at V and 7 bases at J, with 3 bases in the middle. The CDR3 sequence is CASSEGEQYF. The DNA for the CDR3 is TGTGCCAGCAGTGAAGGAGAGCAGTACTTC.

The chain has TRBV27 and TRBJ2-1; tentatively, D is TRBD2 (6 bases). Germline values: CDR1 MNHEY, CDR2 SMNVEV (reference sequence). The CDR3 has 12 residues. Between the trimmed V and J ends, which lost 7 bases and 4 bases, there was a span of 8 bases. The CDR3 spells CASKAGYNEQFF. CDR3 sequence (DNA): TGTGCCAGCAAGGCGGGATACAATGAGCAGTTCTTC.

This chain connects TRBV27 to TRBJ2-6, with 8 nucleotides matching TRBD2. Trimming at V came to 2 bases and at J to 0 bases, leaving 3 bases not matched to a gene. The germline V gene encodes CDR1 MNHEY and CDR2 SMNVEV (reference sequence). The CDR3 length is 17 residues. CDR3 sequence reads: CASSLLAGGSGANVLTF. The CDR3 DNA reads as TGTGCCAGCAGTTTACTAGCGGGTGGCTCTGGGGCCAACGTCCTGACTTTC.

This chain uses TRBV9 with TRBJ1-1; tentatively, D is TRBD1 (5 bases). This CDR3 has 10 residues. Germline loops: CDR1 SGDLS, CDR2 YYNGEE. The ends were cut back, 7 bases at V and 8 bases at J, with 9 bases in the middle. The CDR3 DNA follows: TGTGCCAGCGGGGGGAGAGAAGCTTTCTTT. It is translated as CASGGREAFF.

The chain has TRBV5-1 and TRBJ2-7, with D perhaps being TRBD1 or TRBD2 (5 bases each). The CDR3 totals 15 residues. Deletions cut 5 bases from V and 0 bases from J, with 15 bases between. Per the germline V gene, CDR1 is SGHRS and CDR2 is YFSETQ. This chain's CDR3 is CASSVRDGSSYEQYF. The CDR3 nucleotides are TGCGCCAGCAGTGTCCGGGACGGCAGCTCCTACGAGCAGTACTTC.

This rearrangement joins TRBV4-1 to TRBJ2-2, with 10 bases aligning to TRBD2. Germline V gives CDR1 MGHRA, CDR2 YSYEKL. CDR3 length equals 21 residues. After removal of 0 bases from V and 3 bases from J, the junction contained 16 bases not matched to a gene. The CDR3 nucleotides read TGCGCCAGCAGCCAAGAAGTTTTTGAGCGGGAGGGCGTCAGAGACACCGGGGAGCTGTTTTTT. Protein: CASSQEVFEREGVRDTGELFF.

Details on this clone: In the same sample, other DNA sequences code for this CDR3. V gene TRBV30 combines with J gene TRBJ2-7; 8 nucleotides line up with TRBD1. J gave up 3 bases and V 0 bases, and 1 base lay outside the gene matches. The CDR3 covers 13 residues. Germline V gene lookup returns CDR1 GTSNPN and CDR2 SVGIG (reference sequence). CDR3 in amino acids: CAWSVGQGYEQYF. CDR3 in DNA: TGTGCCTGGAGTGTTGGACAGGGCTACGAGCAGTACTTC.

This chain's CDR3 is CASSYSGDDTGELFF. CDR3 in DNA: TGTGCCAGCAGTTACTCAGGGGATGACACCGGGGAGCTGTTTTTT. The chain joins TRBV6-5 to TRBJ2-2; tentatively, D is TRBD1 (5 bases). V was shortened by 0 bases and J by 3 bases, with 8 bases between the two germline ends. The CDR3 totals 15 residues. In germline, CDR1 is MNHEY, CDR2 SVGAGI.

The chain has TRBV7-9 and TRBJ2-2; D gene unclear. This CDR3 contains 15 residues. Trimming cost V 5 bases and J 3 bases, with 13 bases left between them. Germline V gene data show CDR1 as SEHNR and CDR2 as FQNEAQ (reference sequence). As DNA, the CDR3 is TGTGCCAGCAGCGACCTGGTTAAGGACACCGGGGAGCTGTTTTTT. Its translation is CASSDLVKDTGELFF.

The CDR3 spells CASSSTSEHFYNEQFF. The CDR3 DNA sequence: TGTGCCAGCAGCTCGACTAGCGAACACTTCTACAATGAGCAGTTCTTC. This sequence joins TRBV7-9 and TRBJ2-1; 8 bases are a match to TRBD2. V was pared by 4 bases and J by 3 bases, with 8 bases of the junction left unmatched. The CDR3 runs 16 residues. Germline V gives CDR1 SEHNR, CDR2 FQNEAQ (reference sequence).

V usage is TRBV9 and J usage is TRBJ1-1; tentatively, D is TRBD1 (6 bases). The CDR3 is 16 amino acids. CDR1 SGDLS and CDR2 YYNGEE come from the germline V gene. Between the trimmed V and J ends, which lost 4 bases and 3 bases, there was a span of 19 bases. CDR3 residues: CASSHPPGGADTEAFF. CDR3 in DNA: TGTGCCAGCAGCCACCCTCCCGGGGGGGCCGACACTGAAGCTTTCTTT.

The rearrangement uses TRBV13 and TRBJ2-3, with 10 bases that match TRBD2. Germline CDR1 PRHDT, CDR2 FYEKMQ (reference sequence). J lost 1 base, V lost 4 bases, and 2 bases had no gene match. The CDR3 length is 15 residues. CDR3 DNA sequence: TGTGCCAGCAGCTCCGGGACTAGCGGCACAGATACGCAGTATTTT. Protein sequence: CASSSGTSGTDTQYF.

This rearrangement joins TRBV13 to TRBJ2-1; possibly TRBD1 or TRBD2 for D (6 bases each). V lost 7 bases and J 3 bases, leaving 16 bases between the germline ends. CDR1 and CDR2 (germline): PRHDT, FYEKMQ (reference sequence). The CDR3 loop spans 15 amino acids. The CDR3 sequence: CASTPGGHGYNEQFF. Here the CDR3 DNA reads TGTGCCAGCACCCCTGGGGGGCATGGCTACAATGAGCAGTTCTTC.

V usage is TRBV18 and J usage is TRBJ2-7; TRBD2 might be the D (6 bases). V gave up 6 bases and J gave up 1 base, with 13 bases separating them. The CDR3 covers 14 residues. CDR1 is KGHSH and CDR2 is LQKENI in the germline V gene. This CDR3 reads CASSLTGDSYEQYF. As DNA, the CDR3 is TGTGCCAGCTCCCTGACGGGAGATTCCTACGAGCAGTACTTC.

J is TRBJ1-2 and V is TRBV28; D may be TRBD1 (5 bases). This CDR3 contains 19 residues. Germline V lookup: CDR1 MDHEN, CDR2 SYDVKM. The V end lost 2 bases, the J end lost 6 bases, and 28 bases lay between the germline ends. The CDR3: CASSLSSWGRDADGDGYTF. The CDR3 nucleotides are TGTGCCAGCAGTTTAAGCTCCTGGGGGAGGGACGCAGATGGGGATGGCTACACCTTC.

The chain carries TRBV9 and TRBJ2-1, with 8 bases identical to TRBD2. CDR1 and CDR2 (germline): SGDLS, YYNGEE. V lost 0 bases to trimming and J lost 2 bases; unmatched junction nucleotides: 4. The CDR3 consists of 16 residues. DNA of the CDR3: TGTGCCAGCAGCGTAGCCGGGAGGGGGACCTACAATGAGCAGTTCTTC. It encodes CASSVAGRGTYNEQFF.

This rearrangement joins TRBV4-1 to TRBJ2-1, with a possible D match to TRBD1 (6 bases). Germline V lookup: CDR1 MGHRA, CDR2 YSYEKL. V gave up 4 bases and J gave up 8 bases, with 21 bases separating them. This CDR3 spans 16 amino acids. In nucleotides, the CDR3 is TGCGCCAGCAGCCCGCGGGCAGGGGAAGGACAATATGAGCAGTTCTTC. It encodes CASSPRAGEGQYEQFF.

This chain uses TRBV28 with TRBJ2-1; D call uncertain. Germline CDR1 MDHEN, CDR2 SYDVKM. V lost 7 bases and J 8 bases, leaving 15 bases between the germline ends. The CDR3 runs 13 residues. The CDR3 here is CASMILGWDEQFF. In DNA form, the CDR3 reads TGTGCCAGCATGATCCTGGGCTGGGATGAGCAGTTCTTC.

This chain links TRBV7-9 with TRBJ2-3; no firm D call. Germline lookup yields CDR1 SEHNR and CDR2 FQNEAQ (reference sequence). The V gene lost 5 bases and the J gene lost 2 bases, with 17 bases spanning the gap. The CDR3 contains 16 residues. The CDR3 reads CASSTLLGIYTDTQYF. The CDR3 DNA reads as TGTGCCAGCAGCACCCTCCTAGGGATATACACAGATACGCAGTATTTT.